The present T cell receptor (beta chain) was sequenced within a study of T cell clonotyping in hematopoietic cell transplantation (dated by TCRdb to the early 2020s). Background for the entire study: Pretransplant recipient samples were obtained after cytoreduction. The study collected approximately 130 blood samples from some 35 consecutive transplant recipients and their related donors. Recruitment of patients ran from 2015 to January 2017, and follow-up continued until September 2020 or until death. The investigation overall reported the following: Recipient repertoires showed only a small fraction of overlap with donor repertoires, and over 97% appeared de novo at the given depth. Broader TCR repertoire diversity after transplant was predicted by Inverse Simpson Index values from donors and from recipients before transplant. Sample size was limited, and cells were not sorted, so CD4 and CD8 repertoire contributions could not be separated. A decrease in recipient TCR diversity was observed after transplant, and a progressive increase in pathologically expanded clonotypes was seen from day 30 to day 180.

The immunoSEQ assay, a bias-controlled multiplex PCR using V- and J-specific primers, was used to amplify TCR beta CDR3 regions from genomic DNA. A proprietary barcode and Illumina adapter sequences were added to the CDR3 amplicons in a second PCR step. An Illumina MiSeq instrument was used to sequence the CDR3 libraries. The original pipeline was this. Export and quality control were performed with immunoSEQ Analyzer 3.0, and downstream analyses were performed with R Bioconductor and Immunarch. Repertoire metrics were calculated using only productive rearrangements within the normalized downsampled data set. Pathologically expanded clonotypes were defined as those larger than 5 templates in the normalized cohort. The Inverse Simpson Index served as the measure of repertoire diversity. To capture all clonotypes, CMV-specificity analyses were performed on the non-normalized data set. TCRdb obtained this table from immuneACCESS and retained in-frame rearrangements with V and J assigned. These tables miss some clones; where compared with another copy, unresolved V genes account for less than half of the shortfall, and the remainder is unexplained. Clonal size and the V and J genes are those of that table, whereas D and trimming came from the DNA. The sample table holds over 25,000 clones, of which 60% to 85% were seen once. Jointly, the top ten make up around 6.5% of the sample.

A note on this clone: Its antigen has not been determined. No clone much larger than this one lies a single base away; base qualities are absent.

Per the publication, the time point label means: recipient sample about 28 days before transplant, after cytoreduction. Blood samples were obtained from recipients approximately 28 days before transplant and at days 30, 100 and 180 after transplant. Nuclei Lysis Solution was used to extract genomic DNA from fresh or cryopreserved unfractionated peripheral blood mononuclear cells. The CDR3, from cysteine to phenylalanine, totals 14 residues. Only the CDR3 portion is preserved as DNA: 42 bases, with reading frame beginning at the first base. V and J lose 6 bases and 0 bases, and a span of 10 bases separates them. The germline V gene (reference sequence) gives CDR1 as LNHDA and CDR2 as SQIVND.

This receptor was taken from a woman younger than 45 with chronic myeloid leukemia. Some clones in this sample may be carry-over from other donors' samples. Sequenced here: peripheral blood mononuclear cells, sampled before stem cell transplant. The chain is assembled from TRBV19 and TRBJ2-3; TRBD1 might be the D gene, on 5 matching bases. The bases are TGTGCCAGTAGGACGGACACTAGCACAGATACGCAGTATTTT. It translates as CASRTDTSTDTQYF.